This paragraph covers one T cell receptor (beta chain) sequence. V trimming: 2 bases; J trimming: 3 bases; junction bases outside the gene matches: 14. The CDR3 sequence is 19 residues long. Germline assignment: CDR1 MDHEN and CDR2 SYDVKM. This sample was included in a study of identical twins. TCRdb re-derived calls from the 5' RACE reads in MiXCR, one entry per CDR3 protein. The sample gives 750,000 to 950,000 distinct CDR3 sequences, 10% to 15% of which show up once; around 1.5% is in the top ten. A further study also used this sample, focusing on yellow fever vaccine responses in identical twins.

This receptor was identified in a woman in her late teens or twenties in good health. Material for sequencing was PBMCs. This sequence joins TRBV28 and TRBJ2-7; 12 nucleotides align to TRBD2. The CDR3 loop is CASSLPPGQASGRVYEQYF. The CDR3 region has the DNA TGTGCCAGCAGTTTACCCCCGGGACAAGCTAGCGGGAGGGTCTACGAGCAGTACTTC.